This T cell receptor (beta chain) derives from a study of CD8 T cells in Susac syndrome. Germline values: CDR1 SQVTM, CDR2 ANQGSEA. The CDR3 is made up of 13 amino acids. V lost 6 bases, J lost 4 bases, and 13 bases lay in between. Roughly 0.45 to 1 ug RNA was reverse transcribed with random hexamers. TCRdb reprocessed the immunoSEQ multiplex PCR reads via MiXCR and lists one record per CDR3 protein. The sample carries 110,000 or so distinct CDR3 sequences, approximately 96% recorded once. This sequence joins TRBV29-1 and TRBJ2-1; D not resolved. Sequenced sample: CD4+ T cells from PBMCs. The source is a human donor in good health. The CDR3 is CSVRVSPYNEQFF. The CDR3 DNA reads TGCAGCGTCCGGGTCTCGCCTTACAATGAGCAGTTCTTC.